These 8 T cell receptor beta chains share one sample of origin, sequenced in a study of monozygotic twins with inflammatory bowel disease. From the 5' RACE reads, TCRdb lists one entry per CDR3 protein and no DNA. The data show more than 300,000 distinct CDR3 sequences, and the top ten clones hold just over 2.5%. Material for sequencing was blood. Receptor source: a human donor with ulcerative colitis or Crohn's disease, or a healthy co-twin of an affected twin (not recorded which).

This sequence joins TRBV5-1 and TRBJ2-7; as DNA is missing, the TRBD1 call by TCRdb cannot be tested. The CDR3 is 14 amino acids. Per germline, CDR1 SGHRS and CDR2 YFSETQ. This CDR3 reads CASSSTDSPYEQYF.

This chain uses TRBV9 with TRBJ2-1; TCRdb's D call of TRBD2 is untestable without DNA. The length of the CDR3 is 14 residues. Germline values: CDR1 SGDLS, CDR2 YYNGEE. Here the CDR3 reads CASSAPRASGGMFF.

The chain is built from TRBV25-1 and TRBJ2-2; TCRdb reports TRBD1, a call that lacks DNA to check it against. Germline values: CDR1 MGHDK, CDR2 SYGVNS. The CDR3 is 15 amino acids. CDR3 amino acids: CASKDRGLRDGELFF.

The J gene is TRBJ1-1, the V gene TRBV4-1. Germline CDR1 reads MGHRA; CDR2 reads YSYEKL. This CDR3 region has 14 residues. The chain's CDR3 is CASSLYDGNTEAFF.

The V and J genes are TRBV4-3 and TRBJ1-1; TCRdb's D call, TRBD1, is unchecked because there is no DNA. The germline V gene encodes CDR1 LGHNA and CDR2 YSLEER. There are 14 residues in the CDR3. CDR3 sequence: CASSPGDMNTEAFF.

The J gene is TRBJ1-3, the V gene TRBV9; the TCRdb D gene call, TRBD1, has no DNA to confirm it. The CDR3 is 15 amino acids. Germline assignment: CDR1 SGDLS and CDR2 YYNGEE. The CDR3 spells CASSADRGSGNTIYF.

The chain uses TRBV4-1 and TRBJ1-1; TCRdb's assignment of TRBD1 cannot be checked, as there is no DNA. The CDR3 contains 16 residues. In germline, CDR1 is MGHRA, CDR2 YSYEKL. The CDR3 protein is CASSHGRGEWGTEAFF.

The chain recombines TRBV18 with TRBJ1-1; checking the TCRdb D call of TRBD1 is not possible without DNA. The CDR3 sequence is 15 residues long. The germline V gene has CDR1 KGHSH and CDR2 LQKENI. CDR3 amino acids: CASSPFGTGSTEAFF.